Below are 32 T cell receptor beta chains sequenced from a single sample in a study of cytomegalovirus exposure and HLA in healthy donors. The PCR made use of 60 Vbeta and 13 Jbeta primers. Using immunoSEQ multiplex PCR, the repertoire was profiled, and TCRdb retains in-frame clones only, with some absent. The sample lists tens of thousands of clones, roughly four fifths occurring once. The sequenced material came from PBMCs. These receptors came from a woman under 40 in good health and CMV-seronegative.

This chain connects TRBV11-2 to TRBJ2-3; TRBD2 matches at 10 bases. This CDR3 region has 15 residues. Looked up from germline, CDR1 is SGHAT and CDR2 is FQNNGV. J was trimmed by 3 bases and V by 1 base; bases with no gene match: 1. CDR3 sequence reads: CASSLVAGGTDTQYF. The CDR3 DNA follows: TGTGCCAGCAGCTTAGTAGCGGGAGGAACAGATACGCAGTATTTT.

This clone was counted between two and nine times. The chain links TRBV9 to TRBJ2-7, with D possibly matching TRBD2 (6 bases). CDR3 length: 15 amino acids. Looked up from germline, CDR1 is SGDLS and CDR2 is YYNGEE. Trimming removed 4 bases from V and 3 bases from J, with 17 bases in between. The CDR3 reads CASSPRGTLDYEQYF. The CDR3 DNA reads as TGTGCCAGCAGCCCCCGGGGGACTCTTGACTACGAGCAGTACTTC.

The gene calls are TRBV29-1 and TRBJ1-5; 7 bases fit TRBD1. Germline assignment: CDR1 SQVTM and CDR2 ANQGSEA. The CDR3 sequence is 13 residues long. The V and J ends lost 6 bases and 5 bases, in that order; junction bases with no gene match: 7. The CDR3 region has the DNA TGCAGCGTCAATGTTCAGGGGGATCAGCCCCAGCATTTT. Translation: CSVNVQGDQPQHF.

V and J are TRBV7-9 and TRBJ1-6; a weak D match, TRBD1 (5 bases). The CDR3 consists of 14 residues. Trimming took 7 bases from V and 10 from J, leaving 17 bases between them. CDR1 and CDR2 (germline): SEHNR, FQNEAQ (reference sequence). The CDR3 sequence is CASKPGEVVSPLHF. The CDR3 DNA follows: TGTGCCAGCAAACCGGGGGAGGTGGTCTCACCCCTCCACTTT.

The chain is built from TRBV19 and TRBJ1-2; 8 nucleotides align to TRBD1. Germline CDR1 LNHDA, CDR2 SQIVND (reference sequence). V shed 6 bases, J shed 9 bases, and the junction held 12 bases outside the gene matches. The length of the CDR3 is 14 residues. CDR3 amino acids: CASSLTGGYVSYTF. The CDR3 bases are TGTGCCAGTAGCCTCACAGGGGGATACGTGAGCTACACCTTC.

This chain links TRBV7-8 with TRBJ1-1, with D possibly matching TRBD1 (6 bases). Trimming removed 3 bases from V and 5 bases from J, with 22 bases in between. Per the germline V gene, CDR1 is SGHVS and CDR2 is FQNEAQ. The CDR3 consists of 17 residues. The CDR3: CASSLRTAPDSRTEAFF. The CDR3 DNA sequence: TGTGCCAGCAGCTTGAGGACAGCCCCAGATTCGAGGACTGAAGCTTTCTTT. Full variable domain (rest looked up from reference TRBV7-8 and TRBJ1-1): GAGVSQSPRYKVAKRGQDVALRCDPISGHVSLFWYQQALGQGPEFLTYFQNEAQLDKSGLPSDRFFAERPEGSVSTLKIQRTQQEDSAVYLCASSLRTAPDSRTEAFFGQGTRLTVV.

The chain links TRBV5-8 to TRBJ1-1; D gene uncertain. The CDR3 spans 14 residues. The germline V gene encodes CDR1 SGHTS and CDR2 YDEGEE. V was shortened by 0 bases and J by 5 bases, with 11 bases between the two germline ends. The CDR3 coding sequence is TGTGCCAGCAGCTTGGAGTTGCGGGAGACTGAAGCTTTCTTT. Translating gives CASSLELRETEAFF.

The chain is built from TRBV30 and TRBJ2-1; possible D gene TRBD1, 5 bases. The CDR3 extends over 13 amino acids. Germline loops: CDR1 GTSNPN, CDR2 SVGIG (reference sequence). V lost 2 bases and J 13 bases, leaving 18 bases between the germline ends. CDR3 amino acids: CAWSKAGPVSQFF. The CDR3 DNA is TGTGCCTGGAGTAAGGCAGGGCCCGTCTCTCAGTTCTTC.

The CDR3, as DNA: TGTGCCAGCAGCCTGTTGGGACAGGGGGTGGCTGAAGCTTTCTTT. It translates to CASSLLGQGVAEAFF. This chain connects TRBV9 to TRBJ1-1, with 11 positions matching TRBD1. After removal of 4 bases from V and 6 bases from J, the junction contained 8 bases not matched to a gene. CDR1 and CDR2 from the germline V gene are SGDLS and YYNGEE. This CDR3 has 15 amino acids.

This clone was seen only once. The V and J genes are TRBV7-9 and TRBJ2-7; TRBD1 matches 8 bases. Germline loops: CDR1 SEHNR, CDR2 FQNEAQ (reference sequence). The CDR3 is made up of 12 amino acids. V lost 5 bases to trimming and J lost 6 bases; unmatched junction nucleotides: 3. For the CDR3, the DNA is TGTGCCAGCAGCCTAGACAGGGGCGAGCAGTACTTC. It yields the protein CASSLDRGEQYF.

The rearrangement links TRBV15 to TRBJ2-4, with D tentatively TRBD1 (6 bases). The germline CDR1 and CDR2 sequences are LNHNV and YYDKDF (reference sequence). V lost 5 bases to trimming and J lost 5 bases, with 7 bases between them. The CDR3 length is 12 residues. The CDR3 bases are TGTGCCACCAGCGGGGGCGAAAACATTCAGTACTTC. Translation: CATSGGENIQYF.

This clone was counted only a few times. The gene calls are TRBV28 and TRBJ1-1; 11 bases line up with TRBD1. V shed 6 bases and J 6 bases; nucleotides not matched to a gene: 6. CDR3 length: 14 residues. Germline-derived CDR1 and CDR2 are MDHEN and SYDVKM. In DNA form, the CDR3 reads TGTGCCAGCAGCGCGGACAGGGGGCTGGCTGAAGCTTTCTTT. Its protein is CASSADRGLAEAFF.

This rearrangement joins TRBV5-1 to TRBJ2-1, with 9 bases that match TRBD1. CDR1 SGHRS and CDR2 YFSETQ come from the germline V gene. Unmatched junction bases numbered 3, after V lost 1 base and J lost 7 bases. This CDR3 comprises 14 residues. The chain's CDR3 is CASSLRTGENEQFF. The CDR3 nucleotides are TGCGCCAGCAGCTTGCGGACAGGGGAGAATGAGCAGTTCTTC.

The genes are TRBV2 and TRBJ2-7; the D gene is possibly TRBD1 (7 bases). The CDR3 spans 13 residues. CDR1 and CDR2 (germline): SNHLY, FYNNEI. Trimming stripped 10 bases from V and 0 bases from J, with 13 bases between. The CDR3 sequence is CATGGRVSYEQYF. The CDR3 region has the DNA TGTGCCACAGGGGGGCGAGTCTCCTACGAGCAGTACTTC.

In its sample, this clone was seen a few times. The chain is built from TRBV4-3 and TRBJ1-1; D unclear. The CDR3 sequence is 11 residues long. V shed 11 bases and J shed 8 bases, with 15 bases lying between them. Germline CDR1 is LGHNA and CDR2 is YSLEER. The CDR3 sequence: CASTRPPEAFF. The DNA of the CDR3 is TGCGCCTCAACGCGGCCTCCAGAAGCTTTCTTT.

The J gene is TRBJ1-5, the V gene TRBV19; D possibly corresponds to TRBD1 (5 bases). The CDR3 spans 14 residues. The ends were cut back, 0 bases at V and 6 bases at J, with 9 bases in the middle. The germline CDR1 and CDR2 sequences are LNHDA and SQIVND (reference sequence). CDR3 sequence reads: CASSIDPGGQPQHF. The CDR3 region has the DNA TGTGCCAGTAGTATAGATCCGGGGGGTCAGCCCCAGCATTTT.

The CDR3 DNA sequence: TGTGCCAGCAGTCCATGGACAGGGGGGCGGTACACTGAAGCTTTCTTT. The encoded protein is CASSPWTGGRYTEAFF. V and J are TRBV27 and TRBJ1-1; 10 nucleotides line up with TRBD1. V was pared by 5 bases and J by 3 bases, with 9 bases of the junction left unmatched. CDR3 length: 16 residues. Per the germline V gene, CDR1 is MNHEY and CDR2 is SMNVEV (reference sequence).

The J gene is TRBJ2-2, the V gene TRBV4-2, with TRBD2 matching 8 bases. The length of the CDR3 is 13 residues. V shed 4 bases, J shed 9 bases, and the junction held 4 bases outside the gene matches. CDR1 LGHNA and CDR2 YNFKEQ come from the germline V gene. Here the CDR3 DNA reads TGTGCCAGCAGCCTACCGGGAGGGAGGGAGCTGTTTTTT. It specifies CASSLPGGRELFF.

V usage is TRBV14 and J usage is TRBJ2-3; D is unclear. Germline V gene data show CDR1 as SGHDN and CDR2 as FVKESK. V lost 5 bases, J lost 6 bases, and 9 bases lay in between. There are 12 residues in the CDR3. CDR3 nucleotide sequence: TGTGCCAGCAGCTACCAGGCCGATACGCAGTATTTT. Translation: CASSYQADTQYF. Complete variable domain (other parts from reference TRBV14 and TRBJ2-3): EAGVTQFPSHSVIEKGQTVTLRCDPISGHDNLYWYRRVMGKEIKFLLHFVKESKQDESGMPNNRFLAERTGGTYSTLKVQPAELEDSGVYFCASSYQADTQYFGPGTRLTVL.

The chain is built from TRBV6-1 and TRBJ2-7; D is ambiguous. The CDR3 covers 12 residues. V lost 1 base to trimming and J lost 5 bases, with 6 bases between them. Germline V gene data show CDR1 as MNHNS and CDR2 as SASEGT. Here the CDR3 DNA reads TGTGCCAGCAGTGAAGTTGACAACGAGCAGTACTTC. Translated: CASSEVDNEQYF.

CDR3 amino acids: CASSFPRGEQYF. DNA for the CDR3: TGTGCCAGCAGTTTCCCCCGCGGCGAGCAGTACTTC. The chain recombines TRBV27 with TRBJ2-7; D remains unclear. Germline V gene sequence: CDR1 MNHEY, CDR2 SMNVEV (reference sequence). The germline V and J ends were trimmed by 3 bases and 6 bases, with 9 bases remaining between them. This CDR3 spans 12 amino acids.

The chain has TRBV5-1 and TRBJ2-7, with 13 nucleotides matching TRBD2. V was pared by 4 bases and J by 9 bases, with 10 bases of the junction left unmatched. The germline V gene encodes CDR1 SGHRS and CDR2 YFSETQ. This CDR3 has 15 amino acids. This chain's CDR3 is CASSAGTSGTLGQYF. The CDR3 coding sequence is TGCGCCAGCAGCGCCGGGACTAGCGGGACCCTGGGGCAGTACTTC.

The chain links TRBV28 to TRBJ2-2, with 14 nucleotides matching TRBD2. This CDR3 has 20 residues. Germline loops: CDR1 MDHEN, CDR2 SYDVKM. With V trimmed by 6 bases and J by 5 bases, 17 bases remained unmatched. The CDR3 reads CASSQNPGLAGAGSTGELFF. The DNA for the CDR3 is TGTGCCAGCAGCCAAAACCCGGGACTAGCGGGAGCCGGGAGTACCGGGGAGCTGTTTTTT. The full variable domain, completed using reference TRBV28 and TRBJ2-2, is DVKVTQSSRYLVKRTGEKVFLECVQDMDHENMFWYRQDPGLGLRLIYFSYDVKMKEKGDIPEGYSVSREKKERFSLILESASTNQTSMYLCASSQNPGLAGAGSTGELFFGEGSRLTVL.

V and J are TRBV2 and TRBJ2-5, with TRBD2 matching 11 bases. The CDR3 length is 15 residues. Germline V lookup: CDR1 SNHLY, CDR2 FYNNEI. V shed 5 bases, J shed 5 bases, and the junction held 7 bases outside the gene matches. In DNA, the CDR3 is TGTGCCAGCAGTTCCGATAGCGGGAGGGGGGAGACCCAGTACTTC. This gives the protein CASSSDSGRGETQYF. Supplemented by reference TRBV2 and TRBJ2-5, the full variable domain reads EPEVTQTPSHQVTQMGQEVILRCVPISNHLYFYWYRQILGQKVEFLVSFYNNEISEKSEIFDDQFSVERPDGSNFTLKIRSTKLEDSAMYFCASSSDSGRGETQYFGPGTRLLVL.

V usage is TRBV27 and J usage is TRBJ1-1, with D possibly TRBD1 on 5 matching bases. Germline V lookup: CDR1 MNHEY, CDR2 SMNVEV (reference sequence). The germline V and J ends were trimmed by 6 bases and 5 bases, with 16 bases remaining between them. The CDR3 consists of 14 residues. CDR3 in amino acids: CASSLGPGRTEAFF. CDR3 sequence (DNA): TGTGCCAGCAGCTTGGGACCTGGGAGGACTGAAGCTTTCTTT.

This rearrangement joins TRBV2 to TRBJ2-5; 7 positions match TRBD1. The CDR3 sequence is 13 residues long. Trimming took 7 bases from V and 5 from J; bases not matched to a gene: 7. Germline lookup yields CDR1 SNHLY and CDR2 FYNNEI. The CDR3 loop is CASTRDSHETQYF. The CDR3 DNA reads TGTGCCAGCACCCGGGACAGTCACGAGACCCAGTACTTC.

The chain has TRBV27 and TRBJ1-5; 9 nucleotides agree with TRBD1. Looked up from germline, CDR1 is MNHEY and CDR2 is SMNVEV (reference sequence). The trim removed 0 bases at V and 7 bases at J, leaving 13 bases unmatched. The CDR3 loop spans 18 amino acids. CDR3 coding DNA: TGTGCCAGCAGTTTATCGGTCCGGGGGGACAGGGATCGCCAGCCCCAGCATTTT. Amino acid sequence: CASSLSVRGDRDRQPQHF.

The J gene is TRBJ2-1, the V gene TRBV7-9; TRBD2 aligns across 13 bases. After removal of 5 bases from V and 6 bases from J, the junction contained 7 bases not matched to a gene. Germline V gene lookup returns CDR1 SEHNR and CDR2 FQNEAQ (reference sequence). The CDR3 runs to 16 residues. This CDR3 is CASSARLAGGPNEQFF. The CDR3 DNA follows: TGTGCCAGCAGCGCCCGACTAGCGGGAGGCCCCAATGAGCAGTTCTTC.

The CDR3 is CASSTPGQFYEQYF. The CDR3 DNA reads as TGTGCCAGCAGCACTCCAGGACAGTTTTACGAGCAGTACTTC. V usage is TRBV7-9 and J usage is TRBJ2-7; D is possibly TRBD1 (6 bases). The germline V gene has CDR1 SEHNR and CDR2 FQNEAQ (reference sequence). The V end was cut by 5 bases, the J end by 4 bases, with 15 bases between. This CDR3 has 14 amino acids.

The chain recombines TRBV28 with TRBJ1-2, with 7 bases that match TRBD1. V shed 2 bases, J shed 7 bases, and the junction held 16 bases outside the gene matches. The germline CDR1 and CDR2 sequences are MDHEN and SYDVKM. This CDR3 spans 17 amino acids. The CDR3 DNA is TGTGCCAGCAGTTTAATCAAGGGGGCAGGTACTATGTCTGGCTACACCTTC. Translating gives CASSLIKGAGTMSGYTF.

The chain uses TRBV11-2 and TRBJ1-1, with D possibly TRBD1 on 6 matching bases. The CDR3 sequence is 15 residues long. Per germline, CDR1 SGHAT and CDR2 FQNNGV. Trimming removed 3 bases from V and 3 bases from J, with 14 bases in between. The CDR3 coding sequence is TGTGCCAGCAGCTTTCTCGGGGGGGCCGACACTGAAGCTTTCTTT. Translation gives CASSFLGGADTEAFF.

CDR3 nucleotides: TGTGCCAGTAGTATAGCACAGGGGGACGGCCTTAATGAGCAGTTCTTC. Residues: CASSIAQGDGLNEQFF. The rearrangement links TRBV19 to TRBJ2-1, with 8 bases that match TRBD1. The CDR3 extends over 16 amino acids. Trimming cost V 1 base and J 7 bases; bases outside gene matches: 9. Germline assignment: CDR1 LNHDA and CDR2 SQIVND (reference sequence). Looking up the rest from reference TRBV19 and TRBJ2-1 gives the full variable domain: DGGITQSPKYLFRKEGQNVTLSCEQNLNHDAMYWYRQDPGQGLRLIYYSQIVNDFQKGDIAEGYSVSREKKESFPLTVTSAQKNPTAFYLCASSIAQGDGLNEQFFGPGTRLTVL.